The entry below describes one T cell receptor (beta chain). Its target is unknown. At the deep level, the assay was run. The assay was immunoSEQ multiplex PCR, and TCRdb's table has in-frame clones only and misses some. This table has around 1.9 million clones, approximately 94% appearing once. The V end lost 0 bases, the J end lost 4 bases, and 12 bases lay between the germline ends. The CDR3 runs to 15 residues. The germline CDR1 and CDR2 sequences are LGHNA and YNFKEQ. These data originate in a study of shared clonotypes between healthy human individuals. Overall study: Used for every donor were three CD4 naive, three CD4 memory, two CD8 naive and one CD8 memory plate.

Study results and caveats: It was only blood that was sampled, and tissue repertoires likely differ. Non-shared clonotypes had lower generation probabilities than those shared by all four donors.

Naive CD8 populations comprised CD45RO-negative cells positively selected for CCR7, excluding terminally differentiated effector memory CD45RA+ cells. The sequencing sample was made of naive CD8+ T cells from PBMCs. The V call is TRBV4-2, the J call TRBJ1-2; perhaps TRBD1 as D (6 bases). The sequence was obtained from a man younger than 35 in good health. Some clones in this sample may be carry-over from other donors' samples. Written as DNA, the CDR3 is TGTGCCAGCAGCCAAGACAGGGGTCGCGGCTATGGCTACACCTTC. This codes for CASSQDRGRGYGYTF.